The following is a T cell receptor (beta chain) sequence with its context. What it binds is not known. This specimen belongs to a study of beta chain features in type 1 diabetes. Study-wide findings and caveats: Fewer junction insertions and more nucleotide deletions appeared in type 1 diabetes patients.

Trimming removed 4 bases from V and 10 bases from J; junction bases left unmatched: 20. The CDR3 is 17 amino acids. Germline V gene lookup returns CDR1 SGDLS and CDR2 YYNGEE. Sequenced material consisted of expressed TCRB transcripts (all of the isolated RNA was reverse transcribed). TCRdb's copy holds only in-frame clones and misses some; the assay was immunoSEQ multiplex PCR. The sample consists of almost 350,000 clones, roughly a fifth of them appearing once. This sequence joins TRBV9 and TRBJ2-1; 7 bases agree with TRBD2. The clonotype was recovered from a woman aged 18 to 35 in good health. The sample comprised naive CD4+ T cells from blood. CDR3 DNA: TGTGCCAGCAGCCCCTTCGAGGGGACTACCCTAATCGAGGAGCAGTTCTTC. It specifies CASSPFEGTTLIEEQFF.